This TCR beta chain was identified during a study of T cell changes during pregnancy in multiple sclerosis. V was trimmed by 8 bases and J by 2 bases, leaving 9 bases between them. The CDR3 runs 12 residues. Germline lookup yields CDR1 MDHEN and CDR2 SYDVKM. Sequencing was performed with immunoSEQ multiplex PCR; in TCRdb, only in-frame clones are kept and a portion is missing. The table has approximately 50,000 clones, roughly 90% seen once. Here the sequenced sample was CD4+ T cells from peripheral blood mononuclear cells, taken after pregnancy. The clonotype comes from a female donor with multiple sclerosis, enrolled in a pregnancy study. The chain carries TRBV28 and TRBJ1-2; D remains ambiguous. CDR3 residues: CASFSVNYGYTF. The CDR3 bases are TGTGCCAGCTTTTCAGTGAACTATGGCTACACCTTC.